Below, one TCR beta chain is given with its context. This receptor's antigen is unknown. The input lacks base qualities; no much larger clone sits a single base away. Systemically healthy Caucasian individuals from Russia, 35 to 40 in total and aged about 6 to 100 years, were included as donors. Around 9.9 milliliters of peripheral blood were collected from each donor into EDTA-treated Vacutainer tubes. Ficoll-Paque density-gradient centrifugation was used to isolate PBMCs, with at least 6.5 million per sample. Total RNA, at least 5 micrograms per sample, was extracted from PBMCs with Trizol reagent. Naive CD45RAhigh/CD27high T cell percentages were measured by flow cytometry on a PBMC aliquot from every donor. The entry originates in a study of blood T cells in healthy people across ages (dated by TCRdb to between 2015 and 2017). Concerning the study at large: In model experiments, roughly one uniquely barcoded TCR beta cDNA molecule per two T cells was captured by template switching. To track age-related changes in TCR beta repertoire diversity, the study relied on deep sequencing normalized with unique cDNA molecular identifiers. The donors were split into four age groups: young (average approximately 16 years), middle-aged (about 40), aged (roughly 60) and long-lived (approximately 80). To avoid experimental bias, donors of different ages were spread randomly across the sequencing lanes. The study analyzed two additional independent replicas of 1 million unique cDNA reads from the same blood draw for two donors, one aged 18 to 29 and one aged 80 or older.

The research as a whole found: Compared with the aged group, the long-lived group had more naive CD4+ T cells, fewer expanded clones and increased TCR diversity, a pattern suggesting age selection. Total diversity estimates from one million sequenced T cells were considered lower bounds and underestimates. Observed TCR beta diversity per million T cells fell roughly linearly with age, and a significant reduction was already apparent by age around 40. Conclusive comparison of naive and antigen-experienced compartments was prevented by the profiling of bulk unsorted PBMCs. The percentage of naive T cells measured by flow cytometry correlated strongly with observed TCR beta diversity. The CMV infection status of donors was not known, potentially confounding age-related changes in expanded clonotypes.

The V and J ends are trimmed by 0 bases and 11 bases, leaving 13 bases between them. The germline V gene (reference sequence) specifies DFQATT as CDR1 and SNEGSKA as CDR2. From cysteine to phenylalanine, the CDR3 is 12 amino acids long. Of all the DNA, just the CDR3 is kept, 36 bases in frame from base 1. The library was obtained by 5' RACE. A second PCR of roughly 7 to 12 cycles was performed with a sample-barcoded 5' primer and a J-beta primer mix. A template-switch 5' adaptor carrying 12 random nucleotides introduced a unique molecular identifier onto each TCR beta cDNA molecule. At least 3 million CDR3-containing paired-end reads were obtained from each sample. First-strand cDNA synthesis was performed from all RNA using the Mint cDNA synthesis kit, with priming by a TRBC-specific oligonucleotide. All cDNA was treated with uracil-DNA glycosylase and then went through a first 18-cycle PCR with the universal primers M1SS and BC2_uni_R. The authors' analysis ran thus. For normalization, 1 million high-quality reads, each with a distinct molecular identifier, were randomly selected from each sample. Instead of being binned into consensus sequences, reads with shared molecular identifiers were discarded. MiTCR, run with a Q25 quality threshold and the strictest error-elimination algorithm, handled CDR3 identification, clonotype clustering and error correction. A nonparametric unseen species model with Euler transformation was used to estimate a lower bound on total TCR beta diversity. TCRdb took the public reads, trimmed them with fastp at Q25, ran MiXCR for clone calling and kept in-frame beta chains. Records with the same CDR3 protein are collapsed into one entry carrying the most frequent genes and DNA. TCRdb's processing, not the authors', yielded these V and J calls. This sample lists some 1.8 million distinct CDR3 sequences; about 39% were detected once. Under 25% of the sample is held by the ten biggest clonotypes.

The source of this sequence is a human donor in good health. The chain is assembled from TRBV20-1 and TRBJ2-5; a tentative D call is TRBD2 (5 bases match). Sequencing was done on a sample of blood. The encoded CDR3 is CSAREGAREQYF. The DNA sequence is given as TGCAGTGCTAGAGAAGGAGCGAGGGAGCAGTACTTC.